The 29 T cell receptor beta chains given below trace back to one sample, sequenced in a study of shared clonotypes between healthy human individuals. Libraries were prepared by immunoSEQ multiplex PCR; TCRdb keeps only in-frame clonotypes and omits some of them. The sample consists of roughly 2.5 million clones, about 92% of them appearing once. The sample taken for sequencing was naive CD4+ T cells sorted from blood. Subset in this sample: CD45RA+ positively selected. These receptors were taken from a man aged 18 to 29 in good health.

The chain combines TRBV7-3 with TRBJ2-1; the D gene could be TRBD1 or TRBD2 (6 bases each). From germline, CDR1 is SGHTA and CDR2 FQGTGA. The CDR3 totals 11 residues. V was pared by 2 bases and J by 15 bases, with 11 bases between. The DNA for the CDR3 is TGTGCCAGCAGCTTAGGGGGGCCTCTGTTCTTC. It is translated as CASSLGGPLFF.

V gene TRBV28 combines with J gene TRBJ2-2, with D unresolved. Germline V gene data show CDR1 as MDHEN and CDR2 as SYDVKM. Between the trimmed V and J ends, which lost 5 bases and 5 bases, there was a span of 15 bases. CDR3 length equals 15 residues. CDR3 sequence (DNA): TGTGCCAGCAGTCGATCAAGGGTAGGAACCGGGGAGCTGTTTTTT. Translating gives CASSRSRVGTGELFF.

This CDR3 reads CASSQDPEVLSSYEQYF. The CDR3 DNA follows: TGCGCCAGCAGCCAAGACCCCGAGGTTTTAAGCTCCTACGAGCAGTACTTC. The chain couples TRBV4-1 to TRBJ2-7, with D hard to call. V lost 0 bases and J lost 0, with 15 bases in between. The CDR3 runs 17 residues. Germline CDR1 is MGHRA and CDR2 is YSYEKL.

This CDR3 is CASSFSTDTQYF. The CDR3, as DNA: TGTGCCAGCAGCTTTAGCACAGATACGCAGTATTTT. The chain employs TRBV11-3 and TRBJ2-3, with D unresolved. Trimming cost V 3 bases and J 0 bases, with 1 base left between them. The CDR3 covers 12 residues. From germline, CDR1 is SGHNT and CDR2 YENEEA.

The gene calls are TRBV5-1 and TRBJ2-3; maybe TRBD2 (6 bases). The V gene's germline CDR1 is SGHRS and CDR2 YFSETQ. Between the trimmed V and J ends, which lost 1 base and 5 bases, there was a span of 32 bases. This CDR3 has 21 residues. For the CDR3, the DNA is TGCGCCAGCAGCTTGCTTTCTCCGATCCGGGACTCTAGACTGAACCGAGATACGCAGTATTTT. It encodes CASSLLSPIRDSRLNRDTQYF.

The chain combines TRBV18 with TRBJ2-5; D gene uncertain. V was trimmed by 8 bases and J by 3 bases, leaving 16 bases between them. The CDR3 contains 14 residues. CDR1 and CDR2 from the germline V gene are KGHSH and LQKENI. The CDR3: CASGSRQMKETQYF. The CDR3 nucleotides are TGTGCCAGCGGCTCGAGGCAGATGAAAGAGACCCAGTACTTC.

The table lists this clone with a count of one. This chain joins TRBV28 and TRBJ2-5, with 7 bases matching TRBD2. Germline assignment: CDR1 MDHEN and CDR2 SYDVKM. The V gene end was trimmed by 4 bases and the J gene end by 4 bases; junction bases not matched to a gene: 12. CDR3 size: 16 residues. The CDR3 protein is CASSSPPGRGRETQYF. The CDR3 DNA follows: TGTGCCAGCAGTTCCCCCCCAGGGCGGGGGAGAGAGACCCAGTACTTC.

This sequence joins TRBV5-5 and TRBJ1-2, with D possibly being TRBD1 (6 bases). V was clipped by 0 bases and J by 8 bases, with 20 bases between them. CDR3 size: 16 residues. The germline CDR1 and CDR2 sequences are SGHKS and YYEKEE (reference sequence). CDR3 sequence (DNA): TGTGCCAGCAGCTTGGTACCCCAACAGGGAGCTAGAGGCTACACCTTC. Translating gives CASSLVPQQGARGYTF.

The CDR3 spells CASSWGLPGLITYEQYF. The CDR3 nucleotides are TGCGCCAGCAGCTGGGGGTTACCGGGACTAATCACCTACGAGCAGTACTTC. This chain uses TRBV5-1 with TRBJ2-7; 7 bases map to TRBD2. Germline trimming cut 3 bases from V and 2 bases from J; bases unmatched to any gene: 14. The CDR3 has 17 residues. Germline V lookup: CDR1 SGHRS, CDR2 YFSETQ.

The CDR3 nucleotides are TGCAGCGTTGATGAAAGGTGGGGGGAGACCCAGTACTTC. This encodes CSVDERWGETQYF. This chain links TRBV29-1 with TRBJ2-5; D tentatively fits TRBD1 or TRBD2 (5 bases each). This CDR3 has 13 residues. Per the germline V gene, CDR1 is SQVTM and CDR2 is ANQGSEA. Trimming pared 3 bases from V and 5 bases from J, leaving 13 bases between.

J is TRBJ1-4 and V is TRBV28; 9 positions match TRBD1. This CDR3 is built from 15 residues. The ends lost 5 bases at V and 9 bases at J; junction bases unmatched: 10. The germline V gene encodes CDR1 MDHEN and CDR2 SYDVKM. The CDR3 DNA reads TGTGCCAGCAGTACTTCTACAGGGGGCGGTCAAAAACTGTTTTTT. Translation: CASSTSTGGGQKLFF.

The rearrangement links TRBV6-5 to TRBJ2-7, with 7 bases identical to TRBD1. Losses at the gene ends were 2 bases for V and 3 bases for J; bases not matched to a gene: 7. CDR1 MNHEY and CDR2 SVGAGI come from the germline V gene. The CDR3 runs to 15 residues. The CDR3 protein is CASSYEVRGIYEQYF. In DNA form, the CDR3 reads TGTGCCAGCAGTTACGAAGTCAGGGGGATCTACGAGCAGTACTTC.

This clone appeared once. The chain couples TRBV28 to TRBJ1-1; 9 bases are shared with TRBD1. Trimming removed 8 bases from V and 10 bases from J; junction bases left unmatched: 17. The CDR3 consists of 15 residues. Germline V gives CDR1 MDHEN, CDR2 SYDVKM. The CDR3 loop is CASAWTPQGQGVAFF. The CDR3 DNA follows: TGTGCCAGCGCGTGGACCCCCCAGGGACAGGGAGTAGCTTTCTTT.

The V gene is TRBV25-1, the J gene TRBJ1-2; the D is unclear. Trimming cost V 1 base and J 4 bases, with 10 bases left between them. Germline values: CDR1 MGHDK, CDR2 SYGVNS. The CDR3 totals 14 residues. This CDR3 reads CASSELPGVYGYTF. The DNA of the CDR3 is TGTGCCAGCAGTGAATTACCAGGAGTCTATGGCTACACCTTC.

CDR3 loop: CASSERDRNYGYTF. The CDR3, as DNA: TGTGCCAGCAGTGAAAGGGACAGGAACTATGGCTACACCTTC. The chain has TRBV28 and TRBJ1-2, with TRBD1 identical over 8 bases. The germline CDR1 and CDR2 sequences are MDHEN and SYDVKM. This CDR3 comprises 14 residues. V lost 5 bases to trimming and J lost 2 bases; unmatched junction nucleotides: 4.

CDR3 sequence: CASSVGQPVSYGYTF. The CDR3 DNA sequence: TGTGCCAGCAGCGTGGGACAGCCAGTCAGCTATGGCTACACCTTC. V gene TRBV9 combines with J gene TRBJ1-2; 7 bases match TRBD1. Losses at the gene ends were 2 bases for V and 4 bases for J; bases not matched to a gene: 8. The CDR3 runs to 15 residues. Looked up from germline, CDR1 is SGDLS and CDR2 is YYNGEE.

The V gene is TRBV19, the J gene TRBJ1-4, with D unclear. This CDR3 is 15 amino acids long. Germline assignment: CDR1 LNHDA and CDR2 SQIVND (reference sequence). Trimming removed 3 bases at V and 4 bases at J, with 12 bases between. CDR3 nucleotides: TGTGCCAGTAGTATCCCCCGGAGAGGTAATGAAAAACTGTTTTTT. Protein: CASSIPRRGNEKLFF. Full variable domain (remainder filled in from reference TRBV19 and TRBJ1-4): DGGITQSPKYLFRKEGQNVTLSCEQNLNHDAMYWYRQDPGQGLRLIYYSQIVNDFQKGDIAEGYSVSREKKESFPLTVTSAQKNPTAFYLCASSIPRRGNEKLFFGSGTQLSVL.

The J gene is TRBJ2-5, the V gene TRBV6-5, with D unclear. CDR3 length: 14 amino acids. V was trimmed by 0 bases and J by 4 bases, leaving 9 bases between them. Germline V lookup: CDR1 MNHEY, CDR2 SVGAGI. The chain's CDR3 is CASSYSHMRETQYF. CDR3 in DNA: TGTGCCAGCAGTTACTCCCATATGAGAGAGACCCAGTACTTC.

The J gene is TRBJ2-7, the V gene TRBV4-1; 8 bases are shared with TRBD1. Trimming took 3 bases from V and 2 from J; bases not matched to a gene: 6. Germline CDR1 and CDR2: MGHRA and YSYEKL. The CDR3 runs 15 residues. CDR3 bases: TGCGCCAGCAGCCAGCTGGACAGGGACCCCTACGAGCAGTACTTC. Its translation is CASSQLDRDPYEQYF.

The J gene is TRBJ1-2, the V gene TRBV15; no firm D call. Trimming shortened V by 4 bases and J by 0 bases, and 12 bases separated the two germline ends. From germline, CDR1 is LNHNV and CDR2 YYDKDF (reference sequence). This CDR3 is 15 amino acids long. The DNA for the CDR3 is TGTGCCACCAGCAAGCCCGCTGTGTCTAACTATGGCTACACCTTC. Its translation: CATSKPAVSNYGYTF.

The CDR3 nucleotides are TGTGCCAGCAGCTCATATCGTACAGGGCCTGGGGCCAACGTCCTGACTTTC. This codes for CASSSYRTGPGANVLTF. The chain recombines TRBV5-5 with TRBJ2-6; tentative D call: TRBD1 (6 bases). The CDR3 totals 17 residues. Germline V gene lookup returns CDR1 SGHKS and CDR2 YYEKEE (reference sequence). V lost 3 bases, J lost 2 bases, and 15 bases lay in between.

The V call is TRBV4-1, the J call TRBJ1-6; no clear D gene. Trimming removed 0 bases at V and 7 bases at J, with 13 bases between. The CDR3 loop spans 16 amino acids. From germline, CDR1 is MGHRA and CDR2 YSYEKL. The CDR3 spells CASSQEQAQYNSPLHF. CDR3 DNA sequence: TGCGCCAGCAGCCAAGAGCAGGCTCAGTACAATTCACCCCTCCACTTT.

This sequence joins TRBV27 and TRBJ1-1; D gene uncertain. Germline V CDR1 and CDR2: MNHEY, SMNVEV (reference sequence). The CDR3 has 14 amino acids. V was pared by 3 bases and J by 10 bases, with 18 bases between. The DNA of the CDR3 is TGTGCCAGCAGTTTTATTTCCAGGCCGGGATCAGCTTTCTTT. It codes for CASSFISRPGSAFF.

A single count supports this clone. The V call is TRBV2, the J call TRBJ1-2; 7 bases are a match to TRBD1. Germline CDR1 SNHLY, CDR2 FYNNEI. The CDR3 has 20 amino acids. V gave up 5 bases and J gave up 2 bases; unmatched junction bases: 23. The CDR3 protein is CASSKDTLGGAGRFNYGYTF. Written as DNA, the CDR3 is TGTGCCAGCAGTAAGGATACTTTAGGGGGCGCCGGCCGCTTCAACTATGGCTACACCTTC.

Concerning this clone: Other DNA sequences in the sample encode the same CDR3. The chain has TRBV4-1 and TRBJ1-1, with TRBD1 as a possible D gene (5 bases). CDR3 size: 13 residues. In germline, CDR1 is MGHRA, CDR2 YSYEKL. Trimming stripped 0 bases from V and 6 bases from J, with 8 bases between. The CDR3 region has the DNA TGCGCCAGCAGCCAAGATCTGGGGGCTGAAGCTTTCTTT. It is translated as CASSQDLGAEAFF.

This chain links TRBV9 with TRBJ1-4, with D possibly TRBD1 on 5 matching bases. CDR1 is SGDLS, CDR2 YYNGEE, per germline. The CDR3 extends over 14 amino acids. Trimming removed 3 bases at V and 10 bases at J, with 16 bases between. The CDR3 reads CASSARDPGGKLFF. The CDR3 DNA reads TGTGCCAGCAGCGCCCGGGACCCCGGGGGAAAACTGTTTTTT.

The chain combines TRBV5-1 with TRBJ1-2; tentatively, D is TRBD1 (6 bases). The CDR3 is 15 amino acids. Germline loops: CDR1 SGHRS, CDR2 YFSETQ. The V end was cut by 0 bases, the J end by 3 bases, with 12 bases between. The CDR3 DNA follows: TGCGCCAGCAGCTTGGACAGGGCTATTGACTATGGCTACACCTTC. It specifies CASSLDRAIDYGYTF. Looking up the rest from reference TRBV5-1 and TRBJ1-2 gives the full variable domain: KAGVTQTPRYLIKTRGQQVTLSCSPISGHRSVSWYQQTPGQGLQFLFEYFSETQRNKGNFPGRFSGRQFSNSRSEMNVSTLELGDSALYLCASSLDRAIDYGYTFGSGTRLTVV.

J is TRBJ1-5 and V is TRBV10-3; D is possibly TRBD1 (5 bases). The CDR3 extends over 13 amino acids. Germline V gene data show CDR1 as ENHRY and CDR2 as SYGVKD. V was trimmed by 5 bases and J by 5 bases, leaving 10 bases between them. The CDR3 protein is CAISPQGDQPQHF. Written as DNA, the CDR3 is TGTGCCATCAGTCCCCAGGGTGATCAGCCCCAGCATTTT.

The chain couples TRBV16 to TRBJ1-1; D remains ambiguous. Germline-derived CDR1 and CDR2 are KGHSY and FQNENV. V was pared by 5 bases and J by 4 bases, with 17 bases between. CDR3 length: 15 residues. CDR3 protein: CASSKVGSESTEAFF. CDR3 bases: TGTGCCAGCAGCAAAGTGGGCAGCGAGAGCACTGAAGCTTTCTTT.